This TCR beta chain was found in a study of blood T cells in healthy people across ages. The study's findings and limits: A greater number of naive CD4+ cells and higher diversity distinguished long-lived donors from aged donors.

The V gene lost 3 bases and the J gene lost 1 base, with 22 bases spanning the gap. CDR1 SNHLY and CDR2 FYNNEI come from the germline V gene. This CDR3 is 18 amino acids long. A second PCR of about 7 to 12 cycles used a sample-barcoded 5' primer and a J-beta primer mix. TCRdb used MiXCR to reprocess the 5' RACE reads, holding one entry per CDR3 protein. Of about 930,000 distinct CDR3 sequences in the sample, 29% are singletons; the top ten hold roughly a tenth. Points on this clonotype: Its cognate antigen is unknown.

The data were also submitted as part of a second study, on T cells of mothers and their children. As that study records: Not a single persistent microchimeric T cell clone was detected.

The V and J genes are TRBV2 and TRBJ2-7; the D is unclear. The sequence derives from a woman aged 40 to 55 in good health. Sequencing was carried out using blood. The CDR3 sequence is CASSEVVVKFVSSYEQYF. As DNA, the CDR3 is TGTGCCAGCAGTGAGGTTGTGGTCAAGTTTGTTAGTTCCTACGAGCAGTACTTC.